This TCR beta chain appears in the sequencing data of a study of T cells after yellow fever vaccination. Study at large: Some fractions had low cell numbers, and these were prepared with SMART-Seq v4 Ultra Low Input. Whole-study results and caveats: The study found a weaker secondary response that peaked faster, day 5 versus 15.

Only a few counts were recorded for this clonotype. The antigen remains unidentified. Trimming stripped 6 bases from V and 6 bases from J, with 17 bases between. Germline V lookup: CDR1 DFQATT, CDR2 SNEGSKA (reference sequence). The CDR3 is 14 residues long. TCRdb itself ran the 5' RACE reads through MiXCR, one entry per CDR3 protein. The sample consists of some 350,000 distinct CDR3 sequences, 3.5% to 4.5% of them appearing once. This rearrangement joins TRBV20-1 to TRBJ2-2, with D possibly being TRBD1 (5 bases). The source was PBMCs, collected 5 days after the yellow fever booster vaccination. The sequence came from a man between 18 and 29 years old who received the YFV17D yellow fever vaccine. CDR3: CSANTPGLAGELFF. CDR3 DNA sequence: TGCAGTGCCAACACCCCAGGGCTCGCCGGGGAGCTGTTTTTT.